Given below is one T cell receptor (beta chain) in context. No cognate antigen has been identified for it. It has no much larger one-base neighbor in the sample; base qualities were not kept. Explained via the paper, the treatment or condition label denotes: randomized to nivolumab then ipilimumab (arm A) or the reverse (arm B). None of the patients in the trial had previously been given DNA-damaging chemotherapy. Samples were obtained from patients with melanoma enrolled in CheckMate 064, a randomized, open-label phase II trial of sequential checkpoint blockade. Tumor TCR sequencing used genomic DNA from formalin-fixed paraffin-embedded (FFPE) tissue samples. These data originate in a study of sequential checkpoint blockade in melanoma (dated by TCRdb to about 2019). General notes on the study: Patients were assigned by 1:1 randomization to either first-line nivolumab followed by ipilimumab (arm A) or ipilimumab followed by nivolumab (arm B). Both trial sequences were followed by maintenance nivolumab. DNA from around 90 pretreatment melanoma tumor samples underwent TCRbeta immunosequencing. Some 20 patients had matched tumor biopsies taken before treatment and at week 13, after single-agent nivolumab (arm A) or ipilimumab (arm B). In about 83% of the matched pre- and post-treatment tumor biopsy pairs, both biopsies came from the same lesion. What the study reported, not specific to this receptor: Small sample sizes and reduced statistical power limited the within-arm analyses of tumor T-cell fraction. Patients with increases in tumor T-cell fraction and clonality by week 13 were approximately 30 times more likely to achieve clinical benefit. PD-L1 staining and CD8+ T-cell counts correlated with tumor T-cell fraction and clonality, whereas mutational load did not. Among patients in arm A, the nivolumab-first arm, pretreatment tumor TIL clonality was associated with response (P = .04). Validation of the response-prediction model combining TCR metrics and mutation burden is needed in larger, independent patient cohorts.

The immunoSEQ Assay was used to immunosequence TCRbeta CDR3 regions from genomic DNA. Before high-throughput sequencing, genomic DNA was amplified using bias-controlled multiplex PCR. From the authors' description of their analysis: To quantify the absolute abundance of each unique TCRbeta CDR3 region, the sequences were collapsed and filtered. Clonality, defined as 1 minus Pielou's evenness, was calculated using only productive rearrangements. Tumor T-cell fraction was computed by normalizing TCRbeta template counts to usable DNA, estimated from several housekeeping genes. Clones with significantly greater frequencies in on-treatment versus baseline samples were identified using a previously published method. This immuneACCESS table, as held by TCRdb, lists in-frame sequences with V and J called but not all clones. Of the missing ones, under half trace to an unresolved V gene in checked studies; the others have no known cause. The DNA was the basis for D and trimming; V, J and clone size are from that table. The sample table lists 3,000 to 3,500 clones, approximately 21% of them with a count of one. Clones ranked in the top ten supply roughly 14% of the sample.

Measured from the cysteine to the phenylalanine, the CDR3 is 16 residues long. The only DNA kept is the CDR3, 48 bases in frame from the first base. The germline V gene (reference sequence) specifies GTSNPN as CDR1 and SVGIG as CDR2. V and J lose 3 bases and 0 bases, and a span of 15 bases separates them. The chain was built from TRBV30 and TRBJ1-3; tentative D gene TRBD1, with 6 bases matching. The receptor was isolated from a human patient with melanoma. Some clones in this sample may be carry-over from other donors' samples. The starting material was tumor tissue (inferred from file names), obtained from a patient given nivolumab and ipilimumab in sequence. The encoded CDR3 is CAWSPTGTFSGNTIYF. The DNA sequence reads TGTGCCTGGAGCCCCACAGGGACCTTCTCTGGAAACACCATATATTTT.